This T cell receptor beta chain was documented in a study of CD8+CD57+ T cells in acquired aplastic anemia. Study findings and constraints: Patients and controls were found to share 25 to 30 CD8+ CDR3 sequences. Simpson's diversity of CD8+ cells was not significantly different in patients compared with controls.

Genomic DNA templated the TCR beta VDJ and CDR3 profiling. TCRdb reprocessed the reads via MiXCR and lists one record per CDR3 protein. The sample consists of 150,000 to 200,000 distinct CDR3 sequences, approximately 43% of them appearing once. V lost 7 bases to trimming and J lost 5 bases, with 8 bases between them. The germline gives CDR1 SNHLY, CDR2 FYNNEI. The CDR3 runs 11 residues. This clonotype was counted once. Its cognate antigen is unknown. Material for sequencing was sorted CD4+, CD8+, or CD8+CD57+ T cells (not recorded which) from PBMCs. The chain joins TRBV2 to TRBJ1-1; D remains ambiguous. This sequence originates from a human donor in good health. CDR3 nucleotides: TGTGCCAGCATAACCGGGACTGAAGCTTTCTTT. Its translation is CASITGTEAFF.